This T cell receptor (beta chain) was sequenced during a study of blood T cell repertoires in COVID-19 (dated by TCRdb to the early 2020s). Regarding the complete study: Samples covering the acute and convalescent phases of COVID-19 were provided by collaborators in the United States, Italy and Spain. The repertoires were released in a freely available public database meant as a resource for research on the immune response to SARS-CoV-2. The prospective study material was composed of cDNA or gDNA derived from T cells, B-cell-depleted T cells, or PBMCs. A de-identified subject ID, COVID-19 status, age in years and sex were almost always included in the sample metadata. Where HLA class I and class II types were available, the types were taken from metadata supplied by the sample provider, not from assay-based typing. Subjects who had been exposed to COVID-19, were actively infected with it, or had recovered from it provided the deeply sampled blood TCRbeta repertoires that made up the dataset. Samples were obtained from the ongoing ImmuneRACE study (first 160 participants) and from 950 to 1,500 subjects provided by 6 global collaborators. Points the paper makes about the study in general: The amount of clinical and demographic metadata varied by source and participant and was provided uncurated.

The germline V gene specifies SGDLS as CDR1 and YYNGEE as CDR2. From the cysteine through the phenylalanine, the CDR3 covers 15 amino acids. The read is trimmed to its CDR3 DNA, 45 bases read in frame from base 1. For this chain, trimming is 3 bases at the V end and 5 bases at the J end, and the number of junction bases without a gene match is 2. TCRbeta CDR3 regions were amplified from genomic DNA using the immunoSEQ Assay, a bias-controlled multiplex PCR. In the original analysis: Nucleated cell counts per sample were estimated from amplification of reference gene primers within the assay. To quantify the absolute abundance of each unique TCRbeta CDR3 rearrangement, sequence reads were collapsed and filtered. For each sample, productive Simpson clonality was calculated as the square root of Simpson's diversity index across productive rearrangements. As stored in TCRdb, this immuneACCESS dataset retains in-frame rearrangements with V and J assigned. A fraction of the clones does not appear; measured against another copy, unresolved V genes explain less than half of the discrepancy, and the remainder lacks a known reason. V and J calls and clone size are given by that table; D and trimming were obtained from the DNA. Present in this sample are some 150,000 clones, about 89% of which were seen just once. The ten largest clones represent over 2.5% of the sample.

For this clone: Its antigen target is currently unknown. No base quality information exists; no much larger clone differs at one position.

Collaborating institutions collected whole blood in K2EDTA tubes following their own protocols. Collaborator samples were shipped for TCRbeta analysis as frozen whole blood, isolated PBMCs, or DNA extracted from either sample type. The chain is encoded by TRBV9 joined to TRBJ2-5; 15 middle bases align to TRBD2. The clonotype was recovered from a man between 60 and 75 years old with active or convalescent COVID-19. Sequencing was done on a sample of peripheral blood. For the CDR3, the sequence is CASSEGTSGGETQYF. The DNA sequence is TGTGCCAGCAGCGAGGGGACTAGCGGGGGGGAGACCCAGTACTTC.